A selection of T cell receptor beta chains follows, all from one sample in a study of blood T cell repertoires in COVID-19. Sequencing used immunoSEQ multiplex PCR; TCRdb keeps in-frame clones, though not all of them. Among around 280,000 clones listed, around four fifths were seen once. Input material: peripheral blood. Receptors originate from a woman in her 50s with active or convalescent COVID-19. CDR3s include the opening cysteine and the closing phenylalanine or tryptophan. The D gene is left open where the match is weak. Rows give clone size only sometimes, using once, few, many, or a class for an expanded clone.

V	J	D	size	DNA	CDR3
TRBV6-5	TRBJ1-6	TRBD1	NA	TGTGCCAGCCACGACTTGGGACAGCATAATTCACCCCTCCACTTT	CASHDLGQHNSPLHF
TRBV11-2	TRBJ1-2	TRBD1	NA	TGTGCCAGCAGCTCCCTCGGGCCGACAGGGATCCCGATAGGCTATGGCTACACCTTC	CASSSLGPTGIPIGYGYTF
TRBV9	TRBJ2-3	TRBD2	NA	TGTGCCAGCAGCGTGATCTCTAGCGGGAGTAGCACAGATACGCAGTATTTT	CASSVISSGSSTDTQYF
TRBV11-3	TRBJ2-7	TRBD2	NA	TGTGCCAGCAGCTTAACTAGCGGGAGCCACGAGCAGTACTTC	CASSLTSGSHEQYF
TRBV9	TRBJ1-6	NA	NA	TGTGCCAGCAGCGTAGGTGTGGGGGGTTGGAATTCACCCCTCCACTTT	CASSVGVGGWNSPLHF
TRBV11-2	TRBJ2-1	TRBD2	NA	TGTGCCAGCAGCCCCCTAGCGGGAGGCTACAATGAGCAGTTCTTC	CASSPLAGGYNEQFF
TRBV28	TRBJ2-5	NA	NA	TGTGCCAGCAGTTTGACCTCAGCCTCGGGTCGGAGGGAGACCCAGTACTTC	CASSLTSASGRRETQYF
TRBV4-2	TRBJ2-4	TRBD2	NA	TGTGCCAGCAGCCTACTACCGACTAGCGGGAGAAGTGAGGCCAAAAACATTCAGTACTTC	CASSLLPTSGRSEAKNIQYF
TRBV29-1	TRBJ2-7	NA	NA	TGCAGCGCTAGAGGGCCGAGCCCCTACGAGCAGTACTTC	CSARGPSPYEQYF
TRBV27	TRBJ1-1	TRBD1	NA	TGTGCCAGCAGTTCGAAATACGGAACAGGGGCCAGGAACACTGAAGCTTTCTTT	CASSSKYGTGARNTEAFF
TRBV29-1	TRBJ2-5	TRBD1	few	TGCAGCGTAGGACAGGGCCCTGGGGGAGAGACCCAGTACTTC	CSVGQGPGGETQYF
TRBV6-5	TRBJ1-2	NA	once	TGTGCCAGCAGTCAGGTTTCGGGAAAAGGGGGCTACACCTTC	CASSQVSGKGGYTF
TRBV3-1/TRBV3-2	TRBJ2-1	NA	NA	TGTGCCAGCAGCCAAGAAAGATGGAGCTCCTACAATGAGCAGTTCTTC	CASSQERWSSYNEQFF
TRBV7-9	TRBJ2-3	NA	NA	TGTGCCAGCAGCCCTTGGACAGACATGAGCACAGATACGCAGTATTTT	CASSPWTDMSTDTQYF
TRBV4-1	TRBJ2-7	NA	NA	TGCGCCAGCAGCCAGGTGGGGGCAGGGGTTAACTACGAGCAGTACTTC	CASSQVGAGVNYEQYF
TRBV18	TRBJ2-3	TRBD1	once	TGTGCCAGCTCACCACCGTGGGACAGGGGGTTTCAAGATACGCAGTATTTT	CASSPPWDRGFQDTQYF
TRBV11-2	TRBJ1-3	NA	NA	TGTGCCAGCAGCTTAGCGCGGGGAGGGGCCGGCTCTGGAAACACCATATATTTT	CASSLARGGAGSGNTIYF
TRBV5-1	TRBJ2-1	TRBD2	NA	TGCGCCAGCAGCTTGGTGGTAGCGGGAGGGTACGATGAGCAGTTCTTC	CASSLVVAGGYDEQFF
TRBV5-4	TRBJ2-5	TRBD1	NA	TGTGCCAGCAGCTTGGTGGGGGGACAGGGGAAAGAGACCCAGTACTTC	CASSLVGGQGKETQYF
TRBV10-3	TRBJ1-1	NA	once	TGTGCCATCTCTACAGACACTTCGAACACTGAAGCTTTCTTT	CAISTDTSNTEAFF
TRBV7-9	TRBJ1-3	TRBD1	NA	TGTGCCAGCAGCGCTCGAATCGGACAGGGGGGAAACACCATATATTTT	CASSARIGQGGNTIYF
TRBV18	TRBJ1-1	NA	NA	TGTGCCAGCTCACCGAACAGGGTGGGCGCTGAAGCTTTCTTT	CASSPNRVGAEAFF
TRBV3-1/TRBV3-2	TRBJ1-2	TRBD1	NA	TGTGCCAGCAGCCAGGGACAGAAACTAGACCATTATGGCTACACCTTC	CASSQGQKLDHYGYTF
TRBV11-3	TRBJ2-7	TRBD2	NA	TGTGCCAGCAGCTTAGGTCGCGGGAGGGCCTACGAGCAGTACTTC	CASSLGRGRAYEQYF
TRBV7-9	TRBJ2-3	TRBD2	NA	TGTGCCAGCCTAGCGGGAGGTGGGAATACGCAGTATTTT	CASLAGGGNTQYF
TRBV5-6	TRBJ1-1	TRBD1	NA	TGTGCCAGCAGCTTCCAGGGGGCGGGGGACACTGAAGCTTTCTTT	CASSFQGAGDTEAFF
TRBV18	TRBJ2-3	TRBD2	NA	TGTGCCAGCTCACCTCTCCCAGCGGGGGGATTTTCGGATACGCAGTATTTT	CASSPLPAGGFSDTQYF
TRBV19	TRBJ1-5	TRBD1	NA	TGTGCCAGTACCTGGACAGGACCCGTCCCAACCGAAGATAGCAATCAGCCCCAGCATTTT	CASTWTGPVPTEDSNQPQHF
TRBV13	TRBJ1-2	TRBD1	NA	TGTGCCAGCAGCTTAAACAGGGGGTCTACTTATGGCTACACCTTC	CASSLNRGSTYGYTF